One TCR beta chain is described in this entry. Its matching antigen is unknown. The data originate from a study of T cell repertoires in cytomegalovirus infection. TCRdb re-analysed the reads in MiXCR, keeping a single row per CDR3 protein. In the table there are a few hundred thousand distinct CDR3 sequences, 40% of which are singletons. CDR1 is SGHTA, CDR2 FQGNSA, per germline. The CDR3 runs 13 residues. J lost 11 bases, V lost 2 bases, and 6 bases had no gene match. Whole-study results and caveats: Identification of carriers of CMV plus the relevant HLA was achieved through cumulative public TCR beta family frequency.

Specimen: cultured PBMCs, collected from culture after CMV antigen stimulation. The receptor was isolated from a human donor in good health (CMV status not recorded). Some clones in this sample may be carry-over from other donors' samples. The chain carries TRBV7-2 and TRBJ2-1; 7 nucleotides match TRBD1. CDR3 region: CASSLPPGGKQFF. In nucleotides, the CDR3 is TGTGCCAGCAGCTTACCTCCAGGGGGTAAGCAGTTCTTC.